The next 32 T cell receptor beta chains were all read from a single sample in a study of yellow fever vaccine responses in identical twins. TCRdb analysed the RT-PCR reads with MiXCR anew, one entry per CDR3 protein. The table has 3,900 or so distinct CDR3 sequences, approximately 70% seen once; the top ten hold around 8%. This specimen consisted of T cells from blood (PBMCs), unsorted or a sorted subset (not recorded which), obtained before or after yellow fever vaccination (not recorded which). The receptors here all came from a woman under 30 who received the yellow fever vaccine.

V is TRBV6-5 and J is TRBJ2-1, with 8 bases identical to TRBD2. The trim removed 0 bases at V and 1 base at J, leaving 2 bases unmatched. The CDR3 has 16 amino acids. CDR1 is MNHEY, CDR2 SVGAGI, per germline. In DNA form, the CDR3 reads TGTGCCAGCAGTTACTCGAGACTAGCGTCCTACAATGAGCAGTTCTTC. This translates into CASSYSRLASYNEQFF.

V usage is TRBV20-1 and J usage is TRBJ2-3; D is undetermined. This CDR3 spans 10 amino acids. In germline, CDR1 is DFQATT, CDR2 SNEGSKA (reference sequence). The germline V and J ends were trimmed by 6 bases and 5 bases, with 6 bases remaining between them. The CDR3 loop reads CSARRDTQYF. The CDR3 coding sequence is TGCAGTGCCAGACGAGATACGCAGTATTTT.

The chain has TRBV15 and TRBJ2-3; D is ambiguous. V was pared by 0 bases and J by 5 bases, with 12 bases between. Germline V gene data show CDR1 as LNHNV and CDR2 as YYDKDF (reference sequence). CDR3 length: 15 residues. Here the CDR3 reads CATSRDRSGVDTQYF. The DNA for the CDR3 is TGTGCCACCAGCAGAGATCGATCGGGCGTAGATACGCAGTATTTT.

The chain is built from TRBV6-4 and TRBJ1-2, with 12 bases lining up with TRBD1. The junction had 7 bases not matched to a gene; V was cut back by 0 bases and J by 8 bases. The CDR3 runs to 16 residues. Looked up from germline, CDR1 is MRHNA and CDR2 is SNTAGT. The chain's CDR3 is CASSDSAGQGAQGYTF. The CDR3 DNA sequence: TGTGCCAGCAGTGACTCGGCGGGACAGGGGGCTCAGGGCTACACCTTC.

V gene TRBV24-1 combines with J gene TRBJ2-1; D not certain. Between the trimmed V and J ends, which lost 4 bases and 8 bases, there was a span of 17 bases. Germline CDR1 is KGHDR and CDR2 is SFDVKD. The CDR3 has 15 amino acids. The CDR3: CATSEATDPPYEQFF. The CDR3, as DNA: TGTGCCACCAGTGAGGCTACGGACCCCCCCTATGAGCAGTTCTTC.

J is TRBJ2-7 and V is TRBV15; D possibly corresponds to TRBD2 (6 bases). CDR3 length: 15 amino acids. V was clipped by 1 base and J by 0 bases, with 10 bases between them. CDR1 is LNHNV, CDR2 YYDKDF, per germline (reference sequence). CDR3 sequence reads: CATSRVEGSSYEQYF. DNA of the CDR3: TGTGCCACCAGCAGAGTGGAGGGTAGCTCCTACGAGCAGTACTTC.

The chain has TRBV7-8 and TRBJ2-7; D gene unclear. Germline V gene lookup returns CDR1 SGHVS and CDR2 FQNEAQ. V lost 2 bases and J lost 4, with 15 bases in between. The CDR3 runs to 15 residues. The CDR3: CASSLPLGIGYEQYF. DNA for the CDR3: TGTGCCAGCAGCTTACCGCTGGGGATAGGTTACGAGCAGTACTTC.

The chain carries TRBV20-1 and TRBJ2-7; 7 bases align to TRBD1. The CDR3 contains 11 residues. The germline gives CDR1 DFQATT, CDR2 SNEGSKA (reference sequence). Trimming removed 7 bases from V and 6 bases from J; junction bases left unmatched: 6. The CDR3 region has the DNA TGCAGTGTCCTGACAGGGATCGAGCAGTACTTC. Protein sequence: CSVLTGIEQYF.

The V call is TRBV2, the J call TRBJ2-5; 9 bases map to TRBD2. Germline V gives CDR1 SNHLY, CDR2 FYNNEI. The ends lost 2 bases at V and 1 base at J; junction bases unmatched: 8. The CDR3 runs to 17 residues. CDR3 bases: TGTGCCAGCAGTGAAAGGCTAGCGGGGACTCTCCAAGAGACCCAGTACTTC. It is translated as CASSERLAGTLQETQYF. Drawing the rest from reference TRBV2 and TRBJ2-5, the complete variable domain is EPEVTQTPSHQVTQMGQEVILRCVPISNHLYFYWYRQILGQKVEFLVSFYNNEISEKSEIFDDQFSVERPDGSNFTLKIRSTKLEDSAMYFCASSERLAGTLQETQYFGPGTRLLVL.

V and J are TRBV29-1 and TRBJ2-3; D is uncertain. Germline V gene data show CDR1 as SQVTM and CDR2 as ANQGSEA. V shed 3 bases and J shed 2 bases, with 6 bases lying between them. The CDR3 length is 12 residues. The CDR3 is CSVEGNTDTQYF. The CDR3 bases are TGCAGCGTTGAGGGGAACACAGATACGCAGTATTTT.

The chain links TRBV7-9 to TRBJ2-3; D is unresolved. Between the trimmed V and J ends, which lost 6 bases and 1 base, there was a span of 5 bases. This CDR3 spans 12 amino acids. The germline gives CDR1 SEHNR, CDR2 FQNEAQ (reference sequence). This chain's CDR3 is CASSYRTDTQYF. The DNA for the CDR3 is TGTGCCAGCAGTTACCGCACAGATACGCAGTATTTT. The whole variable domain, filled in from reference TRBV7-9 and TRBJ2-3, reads DTGVSQNPRHKITKRGQNVTFRCDPISEHNRLYWYRQTLGQGPEFLTYFQNEAQLEKSRLLSDRFSAERPKGSFSTLEIQRTEQGDSAMYLCASSYRTDTQYFGPGTRLTVL.

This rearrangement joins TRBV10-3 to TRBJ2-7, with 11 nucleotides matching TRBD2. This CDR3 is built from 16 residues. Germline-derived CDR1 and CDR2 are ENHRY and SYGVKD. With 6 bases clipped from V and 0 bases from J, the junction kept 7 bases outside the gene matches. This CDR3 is CAISVGTSGPSYEQYF. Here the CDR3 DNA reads TGTGCCATCAGCGTAGGGACTAGCGGCCCCTCCTACGAGCAGTACTTC.

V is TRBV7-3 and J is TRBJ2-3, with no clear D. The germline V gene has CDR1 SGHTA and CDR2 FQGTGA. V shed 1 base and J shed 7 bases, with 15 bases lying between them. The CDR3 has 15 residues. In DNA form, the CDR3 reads TGTGCCAGCAGCTTAAGTTCTATGGACCTTAATACGCAGTATTTT. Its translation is CASSLSSMDLNTQYF.

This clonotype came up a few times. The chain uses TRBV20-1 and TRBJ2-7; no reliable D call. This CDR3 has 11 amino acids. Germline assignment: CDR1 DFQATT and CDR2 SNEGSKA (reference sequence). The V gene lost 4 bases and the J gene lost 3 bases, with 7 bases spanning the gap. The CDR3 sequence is CSATNYYEQYF. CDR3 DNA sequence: TGCAGTGCTACGAATTACTACGAGCAGTACTTC.

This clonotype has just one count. CDR3 protein: CASSSTGTSSYEQYF. The CDR3 DNA sequence: TGTGCCAGCAGCTCCACCGGGACTAGCTCCTACGAGCAGTACTTC. The chain employs TRBV13 and TRBJ2-7, with TRBD2 matching 8 bases. Germline V CDR1 and CDR2: PRHDT, FYEKMQ (reference sequence). V shed 4 bases and J 0 bases; nucleotides not matched to a gene: 5. The CDR3 has 15 residues.

As DNA, the CDR3 is TGTGCCAGCAGCGCCGGGACAGGGGCCAATGAGCAGTTCTTC. Translated, it gives CASSAGTGANEQFF. The chain employs TRBV7-9 and TRBJ2-1; 10 nucleotides agree with TRBD1. Germline V gene sequence: CDR1 SEHNR, CDR2 FQNEAQ (reference sequence). CDR3 length: 14 amino acids. V gave up 5 bases and J gave up 6 bases; unmatched junction bases: 4.

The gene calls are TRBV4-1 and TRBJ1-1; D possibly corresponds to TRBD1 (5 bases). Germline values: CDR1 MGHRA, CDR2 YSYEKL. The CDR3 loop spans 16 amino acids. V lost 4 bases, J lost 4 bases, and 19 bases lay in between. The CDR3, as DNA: TGCGCCAGCAGCCCTGCGGGCCGGGGCGGGGTCACTGAAGCTTTCTTT. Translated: CASSPAGRGGVTEAFF.

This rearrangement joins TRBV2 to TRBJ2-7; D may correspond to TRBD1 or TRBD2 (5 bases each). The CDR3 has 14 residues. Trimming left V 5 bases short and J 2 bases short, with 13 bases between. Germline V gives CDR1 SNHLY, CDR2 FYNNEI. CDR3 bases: TGTGCCAGCAGTAGGGGACCCACCGCCTACGAGCAGTACTTC. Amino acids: CASSRGPTAYEQYF.

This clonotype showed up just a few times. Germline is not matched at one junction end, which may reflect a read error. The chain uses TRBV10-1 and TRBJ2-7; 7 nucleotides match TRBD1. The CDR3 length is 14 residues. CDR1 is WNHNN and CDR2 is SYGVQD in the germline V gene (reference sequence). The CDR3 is CASSEGQELLELYF. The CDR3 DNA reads TGCGCCAGCAGTGAGGGACAGGAACTCCTCGAGCTGTACTTC.

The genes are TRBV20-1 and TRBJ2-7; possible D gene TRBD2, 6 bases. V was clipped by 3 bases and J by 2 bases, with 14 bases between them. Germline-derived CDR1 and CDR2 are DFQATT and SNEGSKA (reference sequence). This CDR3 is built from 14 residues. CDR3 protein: CSARGVAEAYEQYF. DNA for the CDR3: TGCAGTGCTAGGGGTGTAGCGGAGGCCTACGAGCAGTACTTC.

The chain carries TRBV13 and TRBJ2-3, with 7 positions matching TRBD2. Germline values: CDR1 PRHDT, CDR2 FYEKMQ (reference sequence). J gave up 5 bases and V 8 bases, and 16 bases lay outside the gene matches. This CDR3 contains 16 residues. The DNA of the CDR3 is TGTGCCAGCGGGATACTAGCGAGTACGGTTGTAGATACGCAGTATTTT. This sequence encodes CASGILASTVVDTQYF.

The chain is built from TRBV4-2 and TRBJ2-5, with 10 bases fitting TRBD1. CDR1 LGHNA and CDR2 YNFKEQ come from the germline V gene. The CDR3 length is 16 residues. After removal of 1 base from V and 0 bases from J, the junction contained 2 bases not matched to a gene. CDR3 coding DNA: TGTGCCAGCAGCCAAGGGGACAGGGGAGACCAAGAGACCCAGTACTTC. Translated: CASSQGDRGDQETQYF.

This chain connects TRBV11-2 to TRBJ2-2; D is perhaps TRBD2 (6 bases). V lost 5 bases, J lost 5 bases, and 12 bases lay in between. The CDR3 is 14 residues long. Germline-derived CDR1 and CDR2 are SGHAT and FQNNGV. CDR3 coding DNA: TGTGCCAGCAGCGCCACAGCGGGTACCGGGGAGCTGTTTTTT. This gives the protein CASSATAGTGELFF. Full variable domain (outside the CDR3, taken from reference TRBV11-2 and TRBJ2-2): EAGVAQSPRYKIIEKRQSVAFWCNPISGHATLYWYQQILGQGPKLLIQFQNNGVVDDSQLPKDRFSAERLKGVDSTLKIQPAKLEDSAVYLCASSATAGTGELFFGEGSRLTVL.

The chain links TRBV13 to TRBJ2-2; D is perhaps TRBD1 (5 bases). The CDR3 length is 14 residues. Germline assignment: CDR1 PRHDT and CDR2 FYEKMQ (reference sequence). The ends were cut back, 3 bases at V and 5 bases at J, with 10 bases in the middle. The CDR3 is CASSFTGLTGELFF. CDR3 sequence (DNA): TGTGCCAGCAGCTTCACAGGATTAACCGGGGAGCTGTTTTTT.

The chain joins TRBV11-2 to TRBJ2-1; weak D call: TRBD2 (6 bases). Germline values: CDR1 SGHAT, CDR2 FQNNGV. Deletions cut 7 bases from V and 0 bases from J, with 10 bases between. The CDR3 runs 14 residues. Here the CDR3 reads CASTVLASYNEQFF. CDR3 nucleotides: TGTGCCAGCACCGTACTAGCCTCCTACAATGAGCAGTTCTTC.

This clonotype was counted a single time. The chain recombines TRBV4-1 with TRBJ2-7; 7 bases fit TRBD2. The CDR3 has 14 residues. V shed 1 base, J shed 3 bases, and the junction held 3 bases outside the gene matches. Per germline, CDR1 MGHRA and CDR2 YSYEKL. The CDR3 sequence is CASSQGAGLYEQYF. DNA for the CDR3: TGCGCCAGCAGCCAAGGAGCGGGGCTCTACGAGCAGTACTTC.

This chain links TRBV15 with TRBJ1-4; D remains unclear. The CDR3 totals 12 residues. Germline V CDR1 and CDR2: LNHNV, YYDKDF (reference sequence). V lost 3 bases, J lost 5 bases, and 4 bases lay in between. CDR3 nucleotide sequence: TGTGCCACCAGCAGCCAGAATGAAAAACTGTTTTTT. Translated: CATSSQNEKLFF.

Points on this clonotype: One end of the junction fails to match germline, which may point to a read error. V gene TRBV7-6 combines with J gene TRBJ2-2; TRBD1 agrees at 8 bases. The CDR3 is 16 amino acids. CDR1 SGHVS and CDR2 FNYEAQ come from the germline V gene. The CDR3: CASSLARTGKTGELFF. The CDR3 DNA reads TGTGCTAGCAGCTTAGCACGGACAGGGAAAACCGGGGAGCTGTTTTTT.

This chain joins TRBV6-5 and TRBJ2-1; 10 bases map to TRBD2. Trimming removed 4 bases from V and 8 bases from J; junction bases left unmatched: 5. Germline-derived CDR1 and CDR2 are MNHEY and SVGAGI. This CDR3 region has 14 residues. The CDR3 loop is CASSSSGGAYEQFF. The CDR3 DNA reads TGTGCCAGCAGTTCCAGCGGGGGGGCATATGAGCAGTTCTTC.

The DNA for the CDR3 is TGTGCCAGCAGTGAAACCTTCACAGGGGGCGGCAATGGCTACACCTTC. It encodes CASSETFTGGGNGYTF. The V and J genes are TRBV2 and TRBJ1-2; 9 nucleotides line up with TRBD1. This CDR3 spans 16 amino acids. In germline, CDR1 is SNHLY, CDR2 FYNNEI. The V segment lost 2 bases and the J segment 6 bases; nucleotides outside the gene matches: 10.

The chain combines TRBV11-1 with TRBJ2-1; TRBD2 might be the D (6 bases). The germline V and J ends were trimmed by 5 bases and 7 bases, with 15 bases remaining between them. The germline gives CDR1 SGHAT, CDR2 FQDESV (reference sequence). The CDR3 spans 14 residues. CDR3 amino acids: CASSLTLGGNEQFF. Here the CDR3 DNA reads TGTGCCAGCAGCCTAACCCTCGGGGGAAATGAGCAGTTCTTC.

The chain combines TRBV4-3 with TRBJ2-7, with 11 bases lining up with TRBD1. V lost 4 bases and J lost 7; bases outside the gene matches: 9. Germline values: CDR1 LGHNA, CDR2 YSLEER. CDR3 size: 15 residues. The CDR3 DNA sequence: TGCGCCAGCAGCCCAGGACAGGGGGCGGCGGGGGAGCAGTACTTC. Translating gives CASSPGQGAAGEQYF.